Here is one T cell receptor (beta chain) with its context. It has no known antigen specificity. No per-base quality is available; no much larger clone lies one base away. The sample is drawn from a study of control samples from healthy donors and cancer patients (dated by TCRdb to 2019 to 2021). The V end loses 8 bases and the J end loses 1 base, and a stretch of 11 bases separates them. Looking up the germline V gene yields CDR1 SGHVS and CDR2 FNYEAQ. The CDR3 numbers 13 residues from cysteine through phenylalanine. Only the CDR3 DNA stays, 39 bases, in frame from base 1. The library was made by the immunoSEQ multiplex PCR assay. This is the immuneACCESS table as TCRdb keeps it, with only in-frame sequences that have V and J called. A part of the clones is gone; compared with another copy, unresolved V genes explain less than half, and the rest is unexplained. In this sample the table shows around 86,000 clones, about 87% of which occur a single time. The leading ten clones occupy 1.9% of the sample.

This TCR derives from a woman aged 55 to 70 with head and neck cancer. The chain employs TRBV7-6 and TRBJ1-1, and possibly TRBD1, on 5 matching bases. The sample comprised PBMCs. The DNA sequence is TGTGCCAGCGCAGTGCAGGGGAACACTGAAGCTTTCTTT. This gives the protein CASAVQGNTEAFF.